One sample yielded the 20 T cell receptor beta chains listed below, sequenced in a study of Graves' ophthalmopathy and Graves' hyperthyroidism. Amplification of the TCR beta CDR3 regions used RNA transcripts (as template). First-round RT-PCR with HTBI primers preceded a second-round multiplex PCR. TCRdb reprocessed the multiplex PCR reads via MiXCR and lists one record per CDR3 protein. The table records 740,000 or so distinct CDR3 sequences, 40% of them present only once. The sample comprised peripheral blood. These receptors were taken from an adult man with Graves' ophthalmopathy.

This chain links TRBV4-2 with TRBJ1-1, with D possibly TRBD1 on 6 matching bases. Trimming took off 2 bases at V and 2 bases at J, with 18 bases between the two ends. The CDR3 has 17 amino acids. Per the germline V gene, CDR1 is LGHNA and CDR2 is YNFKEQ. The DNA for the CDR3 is TGTGCCAGCAGCCAATTAATGACAGGATTTAGAAACACTGAAGCTTTCTTT. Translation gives CASSQLMTGFRNTEAFF.

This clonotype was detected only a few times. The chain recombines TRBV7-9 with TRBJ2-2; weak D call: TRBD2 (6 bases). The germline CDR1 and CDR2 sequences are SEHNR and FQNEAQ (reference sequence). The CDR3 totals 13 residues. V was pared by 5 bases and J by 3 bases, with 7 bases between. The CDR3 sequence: CASSRDYTGELFF. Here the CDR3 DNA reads TGTGCCAGCAGCCGGGACTACACCGGGGAGCTGTTTTTT.

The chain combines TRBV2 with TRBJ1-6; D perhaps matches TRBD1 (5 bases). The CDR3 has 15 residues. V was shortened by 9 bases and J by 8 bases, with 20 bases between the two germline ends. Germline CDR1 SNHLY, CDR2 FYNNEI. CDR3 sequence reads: CARRGPMGSDSPLHF. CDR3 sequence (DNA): TGTGCCAGAAGGGGACCTATGGGATCGGATTCACCCCTCCACTTT.

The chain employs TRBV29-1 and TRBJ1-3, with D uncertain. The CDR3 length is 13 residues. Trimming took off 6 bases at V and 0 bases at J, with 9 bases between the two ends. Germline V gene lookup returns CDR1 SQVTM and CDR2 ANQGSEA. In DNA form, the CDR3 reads TGCAGCGTCCGGGCTAGCTCTGGAAACACCATATATTTT. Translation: CSVRASSGNTIYF.

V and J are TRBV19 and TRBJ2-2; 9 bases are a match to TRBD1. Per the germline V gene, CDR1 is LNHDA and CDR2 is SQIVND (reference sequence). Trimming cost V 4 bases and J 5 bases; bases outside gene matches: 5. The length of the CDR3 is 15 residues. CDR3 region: CASSTGTGRTGELFF. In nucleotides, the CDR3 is TGTGCCAGTAGTACCGGGACAGGGCGTACCGGGGAGCTGTTTTTT.

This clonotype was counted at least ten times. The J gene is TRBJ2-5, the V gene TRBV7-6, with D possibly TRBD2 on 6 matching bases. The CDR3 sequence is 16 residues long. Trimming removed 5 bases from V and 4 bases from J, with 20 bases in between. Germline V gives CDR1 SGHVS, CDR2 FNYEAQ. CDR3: CASSPTGAVGPETQYF. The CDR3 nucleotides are TGTGCCAGCAGCCCGACGGGAGCGGTAGGGCCAGAGACCCAGTACTTC.

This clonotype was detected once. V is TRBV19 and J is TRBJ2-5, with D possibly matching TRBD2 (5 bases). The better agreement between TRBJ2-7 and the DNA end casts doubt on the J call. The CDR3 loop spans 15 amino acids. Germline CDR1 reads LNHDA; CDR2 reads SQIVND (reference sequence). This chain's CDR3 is CASSLGGARRSEQYF. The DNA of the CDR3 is TGTGCCAGTAGTCTCGGCGGAGCTAGGAGGAGCGAGCAGTACTTC.

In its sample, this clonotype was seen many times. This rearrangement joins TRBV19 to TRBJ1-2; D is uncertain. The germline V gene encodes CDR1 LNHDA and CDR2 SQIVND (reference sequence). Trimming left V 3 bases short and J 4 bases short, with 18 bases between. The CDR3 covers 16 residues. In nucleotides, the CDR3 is TGTGCCAGTAGTATCGGAAGAGTCGGGATTGGCTATGGCTACACCTTC. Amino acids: CASSIGRVGIGYGYTF.

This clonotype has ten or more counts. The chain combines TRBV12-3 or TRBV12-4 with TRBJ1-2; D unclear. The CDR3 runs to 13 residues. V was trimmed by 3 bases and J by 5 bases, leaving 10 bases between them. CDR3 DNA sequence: TGTGCCAGCAGTTTCGTGCTATTGTATGGCTACACCTTC. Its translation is CASSFVLLYGYTF.

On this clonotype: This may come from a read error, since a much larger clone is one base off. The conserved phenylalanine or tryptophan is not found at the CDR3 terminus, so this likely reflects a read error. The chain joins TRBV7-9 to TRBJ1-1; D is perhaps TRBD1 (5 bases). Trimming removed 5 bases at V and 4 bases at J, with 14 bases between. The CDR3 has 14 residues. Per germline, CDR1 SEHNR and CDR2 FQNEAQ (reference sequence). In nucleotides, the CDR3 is TGTGCCAGCAGCCAAGGCGCAGGGATCACTGAAGCTTTCCTT. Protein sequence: CASSQGAGITEAFL.

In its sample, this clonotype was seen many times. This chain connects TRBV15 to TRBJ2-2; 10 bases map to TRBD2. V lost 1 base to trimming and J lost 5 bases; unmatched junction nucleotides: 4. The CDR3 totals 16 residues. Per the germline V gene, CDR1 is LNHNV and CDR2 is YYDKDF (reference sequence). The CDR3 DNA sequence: TGTGCCACCAGCAGAGCTGGTAGCGGGAGGACCGGGGAGCTGTTTTTT. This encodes CATSRAGSGRTGELFF.

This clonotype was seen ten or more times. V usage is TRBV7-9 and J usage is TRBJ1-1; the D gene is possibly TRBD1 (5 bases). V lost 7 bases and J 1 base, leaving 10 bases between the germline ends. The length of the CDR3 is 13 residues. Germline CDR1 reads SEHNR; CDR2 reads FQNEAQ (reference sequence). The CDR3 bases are TGTGCCAGCACCTCCGGGGCGAACACTGAAGCTTTCTTT. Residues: CASTSGANTEAFF.

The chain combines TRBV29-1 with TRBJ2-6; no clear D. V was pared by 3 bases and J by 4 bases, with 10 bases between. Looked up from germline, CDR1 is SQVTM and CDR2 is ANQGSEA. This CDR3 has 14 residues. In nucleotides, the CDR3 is TGCAGCGTTGAGGGGTCGACAGGGGCCAACGTCCTGACTTTC. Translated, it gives CSVEGSTGANVLTF.

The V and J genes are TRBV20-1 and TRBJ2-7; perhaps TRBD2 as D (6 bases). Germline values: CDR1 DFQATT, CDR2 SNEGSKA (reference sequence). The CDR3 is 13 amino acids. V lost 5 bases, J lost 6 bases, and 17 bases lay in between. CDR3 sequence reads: CSAPGPGRGEQYF. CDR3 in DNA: TGCAGTGCTCCCGGACCCGGGAGAGGCGAGCAGTACTTC.

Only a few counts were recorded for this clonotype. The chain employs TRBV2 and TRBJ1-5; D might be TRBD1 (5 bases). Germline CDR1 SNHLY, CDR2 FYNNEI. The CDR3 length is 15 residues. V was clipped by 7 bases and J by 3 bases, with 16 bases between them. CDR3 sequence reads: CASKKGRASNQPQHF. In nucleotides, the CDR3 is TGTGCCAGCAAAAAGGGCAGGGCTTCCAATCAGCCCCAGCATTTT. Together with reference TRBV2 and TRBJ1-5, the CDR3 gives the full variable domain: EPEVTQTPSHQVTQMGQEVILRCVPISNHLYFYWYRQILGQKVEFLVSFYNNEISEKSEIFDDQFSVERPDGSNFTLKIRSTKLEDSAMYFCASKKGRASNQPQHFGDGTRLSIL.

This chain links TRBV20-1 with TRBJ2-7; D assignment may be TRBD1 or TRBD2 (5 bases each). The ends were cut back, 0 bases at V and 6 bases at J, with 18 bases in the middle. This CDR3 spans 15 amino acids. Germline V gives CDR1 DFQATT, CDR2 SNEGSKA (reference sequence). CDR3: CSARDGNGKGLEQYF. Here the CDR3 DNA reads TGCAGTGCTAGAGATGGAAACGGGAAGGGGCTCGAGCAGTACTTC.

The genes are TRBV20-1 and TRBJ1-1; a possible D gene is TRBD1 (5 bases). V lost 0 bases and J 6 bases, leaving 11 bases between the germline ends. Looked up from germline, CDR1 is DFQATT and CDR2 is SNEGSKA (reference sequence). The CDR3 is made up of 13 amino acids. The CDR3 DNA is TGCAGTGCTAGAGATCCGGGGCTGGCTGAAGCTTTCTTT. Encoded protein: CSARDPGLAEAFF.

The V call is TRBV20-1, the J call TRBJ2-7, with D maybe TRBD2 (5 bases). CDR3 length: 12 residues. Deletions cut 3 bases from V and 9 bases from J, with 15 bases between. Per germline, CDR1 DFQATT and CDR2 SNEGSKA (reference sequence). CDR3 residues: CSARSGSRGQYF. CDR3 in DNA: TGCAGTGCTAGGTCGGGATCACGAGGGCAGTACTTC.

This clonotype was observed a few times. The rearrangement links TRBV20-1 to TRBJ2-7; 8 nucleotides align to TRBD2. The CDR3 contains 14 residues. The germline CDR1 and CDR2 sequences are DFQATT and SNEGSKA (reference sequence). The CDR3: CGGAFSGAILEQYF. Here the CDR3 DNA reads TGCGGGGGCGCGTTTAGCGGGGCAATTTTAGAGCAGTACTTC.

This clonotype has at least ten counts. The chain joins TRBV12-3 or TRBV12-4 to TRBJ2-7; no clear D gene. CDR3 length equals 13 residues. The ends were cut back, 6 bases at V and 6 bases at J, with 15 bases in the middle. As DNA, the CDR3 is TGTGCCAGCAGCCCAATGCTTTCGGGCGAGCAGTACTTC. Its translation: CASSPMLSGEQYF.